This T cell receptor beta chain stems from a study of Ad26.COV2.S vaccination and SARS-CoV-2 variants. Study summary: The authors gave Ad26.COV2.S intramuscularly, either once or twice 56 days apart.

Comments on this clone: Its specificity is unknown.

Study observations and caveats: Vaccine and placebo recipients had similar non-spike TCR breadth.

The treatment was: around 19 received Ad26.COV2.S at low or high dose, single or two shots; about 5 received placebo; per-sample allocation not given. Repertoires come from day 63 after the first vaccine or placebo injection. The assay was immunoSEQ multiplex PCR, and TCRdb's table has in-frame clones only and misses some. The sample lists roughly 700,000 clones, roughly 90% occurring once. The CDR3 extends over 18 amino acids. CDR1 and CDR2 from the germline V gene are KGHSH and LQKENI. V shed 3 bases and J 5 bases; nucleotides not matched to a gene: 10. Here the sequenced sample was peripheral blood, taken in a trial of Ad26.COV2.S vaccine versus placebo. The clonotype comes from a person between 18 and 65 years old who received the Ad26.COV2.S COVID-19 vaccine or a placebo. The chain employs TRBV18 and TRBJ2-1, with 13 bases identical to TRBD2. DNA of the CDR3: TGTGCCAGCTCACCGGAGAGCACAGGGACTAGCGGGAACAATGAGCAGTTCTTC. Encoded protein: CASSPESTGTSGNNEQFF. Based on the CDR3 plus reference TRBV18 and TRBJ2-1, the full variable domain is NAGVMQNPRHLVRRRGQEARLRCSPMKGHSHVYWYRQLPEEGLKFMVYLQKENIIDESGMPKERFSAEFPKEGPSILRIQQVVRGDSAAYFCASSPESTGTSGNNEQFFGPGTRLTVL.